This T cell receptor beta chain was profiled in a study of CD8+ T cells in alopecia areata. Stated treatment: oral pan-JAK inhibitor, 5-10 mg twice daily. RNA was isolated and reverse transcribed to cDNA, the sequencing template. The method was immunoSEQ multiplex PCR; TCRdb's version includes in-frame clones alone and lacks a portion of them. Found here are some 180,000 clones, about 55% of them singletons; the top ten hold 10% to 12%. This clone came up a few times. One junction end does not reproduce the germline sequence, and a read error may be involved. The sequence was obtained from a human donor with alopecia areata. The sequences come from CD8+ T cells sorted from blood, collected at week 24, from a patient treated with tofacitinib.

CDR3 coding DNA: TGTGCCAGCAGCATAGACTCGGGGGGCTCGTACGAGCAGTACTTC. Translated: CASSIDSGGSYEQYF. The chain has TRBV11-2 and TRBJ2-7, with a weak D call TRBD2 (7 bases). Germline V gene sequence: CDR1 SGHAT, CDR2 FQNNGV. CDR3 length: 15 residues.